A single sample gave rise to the 22 T cell receptor beta chains below, sequenced in a study of cytomegalovirus exposure and HLA in healthy donors. PCR employed 60 Vbeta and 13 Jbeta primers. Only in-frame clones appear in the TCRdb table, and some are missing; sequencing was by immunoSEQ multiplex PCR. The sample consists of 130,000 to 150,000 clones, around 78% of them appearing once. The sequencing input was PBMCs. The receptor source for this set is a male donor in good health and CMV-seronegative.

Remarks on this clone: This sample includes further DNA sequences coding for the same CDR3. The rearrangement joins TRBV7-3 to TRBJ1-1; no reliable D call. This CDR3 comprises 13 residues. The germline V and J ends were trimmed by 2 bases and 1 base, with 5 bases remaining between them. Germline assignment: CDR1 SGHTA and CDR2 FQGTGA. CDR3 sequence: CASSLGRNTEAFF. The CDR3, as DNA: TGTGCCAGCAGCTTAGGCAGGAACACTGAAGCTTTCTTT.

The chain has TRBV5-1 and TRBJ1-2, with D maybe TRBD1 (6 bases). Germline assignment: CDR1 SGHRS and CDR2 YFSETQ. Trimming pared 1 base from V and 8 bases from J, leaving 18 bases between. This CDR3 has 15 amino acids. The DNA of the CDR3 is TGCGCCAGCAGCTTGAGGGACACCCGGTTGAAGGGCTACACCTTC. As protein: CASSLRDTRLKGYTF.

The chain combines TRBV9 with TRBJ2-2; 8 bases align to TRBD1. With V trimmed by 3 bases and J by 1 base, 5 bases remained unmatched. This CDR3 is 16 amino acids long. Looked up from germline, CDR1 is SGDLS and CDR2 is YYNGEE. CDR3 region: CASSEEGTGNTGELFF. CDR3 in DNA: TGTGCCAGCAGCGAGGAGGGGACAGGGAACACCGGGGAGCTGTTTTTT.

The chain carries TRBV19 and TRBJ2-1; 9 bases are a match to TRBD2. From germline, CDR1 is LNHDA and CDR2 SQIVND (reference sequence). Trimming at V came to 3 bases and at J to 7 bases, leaving 13 bases not matched to a gene. The CDR3 contains 17 residues. CDR3 sequence reads: CASSIFFTSLAGNEQFF. Here the CDR3 DNA reads TGTGCCAGTAGTATTTTTTTCACTTCCCTAGCGGGAAATGAGCAGTTCTTC.

This clone was counted a single time. The V call is TRBV10-3, the J call TRBJ2-7, with D possibly matching TRBD2 (5 bases). The CDR3 has 14 residues. The V end was cut by 3 bases, the J end by 3 bases, with 12 bases between. CDR1 and CDR2 from the germline V gene are ENHRY and SYGVKD. In DNA, the CDR3 is TGTGCCATCAGTGACTCAACCCGGGACTACGAGCAGTACTTC. Its translation is CAISDSTRDYEQYF.

The chain combines TRBV5-6 with TRBJ2-3, with 9 bases fitting TRBD1. CDR3 length: 15 amino acids. Trimming removed 1 base from V and 3 bases from J; junction bases left unmatched: 3. From germline, CDR1 is SGHDT and CDR2 YYEEEE. In DNA, the CDR3 is TGTGCCAGCAGCTTGCGACAGGGGGTGACAGATACGCAGTATTTT. Its protein product is CASSLRQGVTDTQYF.

The chain uses TRBV4-1 and TRBJ1-2; maybe TRBD1 (5 bases). CDR1 is MGHRA and CDR2 is YSYEKL in the germline V gene. The CDR3 is 16 residues long. V was trimmed by 0 bases and J by 4 bases, leaving 15 bases between them. The CDR3 spells CASSQDTGPLGYGYTF. The CDR3 coding sequence is TGCGCCAGCAGCCAAGATACAGGCCCTTTAGGCTATGGCTACACCTTC.

The chain couples TRBV5-6 to TRBJ2-2; D is uncertain. The CDR3 extends over 14 amino acids. V was clipped by 0 bases and J by 7 bases, with 10 bases between them. Germline V gene sequence: CDR1 SGHDT, CDR2 YYEEEE. CDR3 nucleotides: TGTGCCAGCAGCTTGGTGCCGTCAGGCGGGGAGCTGTTTTTT. This encodes CASSLVPSGGELFF.

The chain joins TRBV10-1 to TRBJ1-1; D unclear. The CDR3 has 13 amino acids. V dropped 6 bases and J dropped 5 bases, with 13 bases sitting between them. Per germline, CDR1 WNHNN and CDR2 SYGVQD (reference sequence). CDR3 loop: CASSSGGRTEAFF. In DNA, the CDR3 is TGCGCCAGCAGCTCGGGTGGTCGTACTGAAGCTTTCTTT.

The table lists this clone with a count of one. The V call is TRBV29-1, the J call TRBJ2-3; 7 bases map to TRBD1. Germline V gives CDR1 SQVTM, CDR2 ANQGSEA. The CDR3 extends over 12 amino acids. J lost 5 bases, V lost 3 bases, and 2 bases had no gene match. Here the CDR3 DNA reads TGCAGCGTTGAGCAGGGGGAAGATACGCAGTATTTT. Amino acid sequence: CSVEQGEDTQYF.

The CDR3 coding sequence is TGTGCCAGTAGCTCGACTAGCTGGGCGGACGAGCAGTACTTC. Its protein product is CASSSTSWADEQYF. The V gene is TRBV19, the J gene TRBJ2-7; 7 positions match TRBD2. This CDR3 has 14 residues. Germline CDR1 LNHDA, CDR2 SQIVND (reference sequence). V dropped 6 bases and J dropped 5; count of bases not matched to a gene: 10.

CDR3 in amino acids: CASRPRVGGETQYF. CDR3 coding DNA: TGTGCCAGCAGGCCCCGGGTCGGTGGAGAGACCCAGTACTTC. The chain combines TRBV7-9 with TRBJ2-5; D is uncertain. The CDR3 has 14 residues. Germline V gives CDR1 SEHNR, CDR2 FQNEAQ (reference sequence). Trimming removed 6 bases from V and 4 bases from J, with 15 bases in between.

J is TRBJ1-5 and V is TRBV9; D may be TRBD1 (6 bases). V lost 3 bases and J lost 0, with 10 bases in between. Germline CDR1 is SGDLS and CDR2 is YYNGEE. CDR3 length equals 15 residues. The chain's CDR3 is CASSGGGDSNQPQHF. The CDR3, as DNA: TGTGCCAGCAGCGGAGGGGGGGATAGCAATCAGCCCCAGCATTTT.

V is TRBV6-6 and J is TRBJ2-1; D is possibly TRBD1 (6 bases). Trimming shortened V by 7 bases and J by 7 bases, and 17 bases separated the two germline ends. Germline values: CDR1 MNHNY, CDR2 SVGAGI (reference sequence). The CDR3 is 14 amino acids. The CDR3 sequence is CASTLSSQGNEQFF. The CDR3 DNA reads TGTGCCAGCACCCTCTCATCTCAGGGGAATGAGCAGTTCTTC.

This clone was seen only once. The rearrangement uses TRBV5-1 and TRBJ2-1; TRBD2 agrees at 13 bases. This CDR3 is 16 amino acids long. V gave up 4 bases and J gave up 9 bases; unmatched junction bases: 10. Germline V gene sequence: CDR1 SGHRS, CDR2 YFSETQ. CDR3 coding DNA: TGCGCCAGCAGCAAAGGACTAGCGGGAGATGTAACTGAGCAGTTCTTC. Protein product: CASSKGLAGDVTEQFF.

This clone has more than one count but fewer than ten. V usage is TRBV19 and J usage is TRBJ1-1; possible D gene TRBD1, 5 bases. Germline values: CDR1 LNHDA, CDR2 SQIVND (reference sequence). Trimming pared 3 bases from V and 2 bases from J, leaving 10 bases between. The CDR3 contains 14 residues. This chain's CDR3 is CASSMEGYNTEAFF. The CDR3 DNA reads as TGTGCCAGTAGTATGGAGGGGTATAACACTGAAGCTTTCTTT.

The count of this clone is one. The chain recombines TRBV19 with TRBJ2-7; 8 bases fit TRBD1. V shed 8 bases and J 3 bases; nucleotides not matched to a gene: 9. Germline V CDR1 and CDR2: LNHDA, SQIVND (reference sequence). CDR3 length equals 14 residues. The CDR3 reads CASGQGGGIYEQYF. CDR3 nucleotide sequence: TGTGCCAGTGGACAGGGTGGGGGGATCTACGAGCAGTACTTC. Full variable domain (rest looked up from reference TRBV19 and TRBJ2-7): DGGITQSPKYLFRKEGQNVTLSCEQNLNHDAMYWYRQDPGQGLRLIYYSQIVNDFQKGDIAEGYSVSREKKESFPLTVTSAQKNPTAFYLCASGQGGGIYEQYFGPGTRLTVT.

The chain links TRBV25-1 to TRBJ1-2; 7 nucleotides agree with TRBD1. Trimming at V came to 5 bases and at J to 2 bases, leaving 14 bases not matched to a gene. The germline V gene has CDR1 MGHDK and CDR2 SYGVNS. This CDR3 has 17 residues. CDR3 sequence reads: CASSFFSWKGQNYGYTF. CDR3 in DNA: TGTGCCAGCAGTTTTTTTTCCTGGAAGGGACAGAACTATGGCTACACCTTC.

This clone was recorded at least ten times. The chain couples TRBV5-6 to TRBJ2-1; D remains unclear. Between the trimmed V and J ends, which lost 0 bases and 7 bases, there was a span of 5 bases. This CDR3 spans 12 amino acids. CDR1 SGHDT and CDR2 YYEEEE come from the germline V gene. The CDR3 loop is CASSLDRNEQFF. In DNA form, the CDR3 reads TGTGCCAGCAGCTTGGACAGAAATGAGCAGTTCTTC.

The V gene is TRBV5-6, the J gene TRBJ2-7, with 8 bases fitting TRBD1. In germline, CDR1 is SGHDT, CDR2 YYEEEE. Trimming at V came to 4 bases and at J to 5 bases, leaving 14 bases not matched to a gene. There are 16 residues in the CDR3. For the CDR3, the DNA is TGTGCCAGCAGCGGACAGGGTACCCGTATAGTCGACGAGCAGTACTTC. Translating gives CASSGQGTRIVDEQYF.

This clone showed up just once. CDR3 in DNA: TGCGCCAGCAGCTTGGGACAGAGGAACACTGAAGCTTTCTTT. Protein product: CASSLGQRNTEAFF. V and J are TRBV5-1 and TRBJ1-1, with D tentatively TRBD1 (5 bases). V lost 0 bases and J 1 base, leaving 7 bases between the germline ends. The CDR3 sequence is 14 residues long. Germline V gives CDR1 SGHRS, CDR2 YFSETQ.

This clone is classed as medium-sized (0.01 to 0.1%). The junction does not match germline at one end; this may be a read error. The J gene is TRBJ2-1, the V gene TRBV7-7; the D is unclear. The germline V gene encodes CDR1 SSHAT and CDR2 FNYEAQ (reference sequence). This CDR3 region has 14 residues. The CDR3 DNA follows: TGTGCTAGCAGCTTAACGACCCGTGCGGATGAGCAGTTCTTC. Protein: CASSLTTRADEQFF.